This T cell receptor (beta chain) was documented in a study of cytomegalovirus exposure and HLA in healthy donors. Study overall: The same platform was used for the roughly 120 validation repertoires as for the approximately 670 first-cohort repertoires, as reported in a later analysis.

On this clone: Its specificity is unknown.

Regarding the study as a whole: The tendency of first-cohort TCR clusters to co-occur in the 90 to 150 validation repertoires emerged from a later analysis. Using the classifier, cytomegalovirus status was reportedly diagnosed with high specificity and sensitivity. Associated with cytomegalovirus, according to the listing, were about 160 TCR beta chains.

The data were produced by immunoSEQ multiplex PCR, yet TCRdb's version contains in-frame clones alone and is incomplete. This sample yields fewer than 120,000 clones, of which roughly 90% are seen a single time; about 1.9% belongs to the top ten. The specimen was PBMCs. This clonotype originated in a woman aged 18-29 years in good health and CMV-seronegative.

The CDR3 coding sequence is TGCGCCAGCAGCCAGCCGGTAAGCTCCTACGAGCAGTACTTC. The encoded protein is CASSQPVSSYEQYF. The chain joins TRBV4-1 to TRBJ2-7, with D hard to call. CDR1 and CDR2 (germline): MGHRA, YSYEKL. Trimming stripped 3 bases from V and 0 bases from J, with 9 bases between. The CDR3 runs to 14 residues.